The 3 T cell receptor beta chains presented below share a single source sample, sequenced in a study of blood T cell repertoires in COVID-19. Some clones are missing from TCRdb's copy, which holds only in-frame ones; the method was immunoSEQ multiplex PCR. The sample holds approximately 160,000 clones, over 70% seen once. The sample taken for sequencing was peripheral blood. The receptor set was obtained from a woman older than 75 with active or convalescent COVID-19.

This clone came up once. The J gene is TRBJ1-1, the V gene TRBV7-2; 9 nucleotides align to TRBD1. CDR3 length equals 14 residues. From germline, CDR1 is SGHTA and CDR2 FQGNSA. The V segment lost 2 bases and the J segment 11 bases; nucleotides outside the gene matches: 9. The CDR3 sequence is CASSLISQGAEAFF. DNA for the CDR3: TGTGCCAGCAGCTTAATATCACAGGGGGCGGAGGCTTTCTTT.

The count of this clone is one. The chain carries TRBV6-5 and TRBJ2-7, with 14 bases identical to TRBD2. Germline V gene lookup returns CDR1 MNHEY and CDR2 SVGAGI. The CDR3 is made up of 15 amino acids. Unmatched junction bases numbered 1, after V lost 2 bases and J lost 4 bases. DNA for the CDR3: TGTGCCAGCAGTTACCGGACTAGCGGGGGGTACGAGCAGTACTTC. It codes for CASSYRTSGGYEQYF.

CDR3 coding DNA: TGTGCCAGCAGCTTAATGTCCACAGGTCGTGAAAAACTGTTTTTT. Amino acid sequence: CASSLMSTGREKLFF. This chain links TRBV7-2 with TRBJ1-4, with D possibly TRBD1 on 5 matching bases. The V end was cut by 2 bases, the J end by 7 bases, with 14 bases between. Germline-derived CDR1 and CDR2 are SGHTA and FQGNSA. The CDR3 has 15 amino acids.